The clone carrying this TCR beta chain showed up just a few times. Its antigen is still unknown. With V trimmed by 3 bases and J by 0 bases, 4 bases remained unmatched. This CDR3 contains 14 residues. CDR1 is GTSNPN and CDR2 is SVGIG in the germline V gene (reference sequence). This sample is drawn from a study of CD8+ T cells in alopecia areata. Looking at the study overall: Oral tofacitinib, 5 to 10 mg twice daily, was given in an open-label trial. Tofacitinib ran for 6 to 18 months before 6 months off drug. Overall study results and limits: Patients displayed less clarity in TCR sharing than mice, a finding possibly related to HLA.

The sample's treatment: oral pan-JAK inhibitor, 5-10 mg twice daily. Cell sorting was applied to PBMCs, and CD4+ and CD8+ T cells were collected. Reverse transcription of extracted RNA yielded cDNA, which provided the sequencing template. Repertoires were generated with immunoSEQ multiplex PCR, while TCRdb's copy carries only in-frame clones and drops some. The sample lists hundreds of thousands of clones; around two fifths were seen once. This chain uses TRBV30 with TRBJ1-2; TRBD1 matches 7 bases. The sample was CD4+ T cells sorted from blood, taken between weeks 30 and 35, from a patient treated with tofacitinib. The sequence was collected from a human donor with alopecia areata. The CDR3 sequence is CAWRMGTANYGYTF. CDR3 DNA sequence: TGTGCCTGGAGGATGGGGACAGCTAACTATGGCTACACCTTC.